This T cell receptor beta chain appears in the sequencing data of a study of cytomegalovirus exposure and HLA in healthy donors. Study results and caveats: Reportedly, a later analysis found an Asian-associated ancestry cluster had fewer N-insertions than the approximately 700-donor mean. CMV serostatus stood as the only immune exposure information on hand.

Concerning this clone: Its target is not known.

This CDR3 contains 18 residues. CDR1 is MNHEY and CDR2 is SMNVEV in the germline V gene (reference sequence). The V end lost 0 bases, the J end lost 0 bases, and 15 bases lay between the germline ends. Sampled while nominally healthy, donors likely had unrecorded immune exposures. PCR involved 60 Vbeta and 13 Jbeta primers. Clones were read by immunoSEQ multiplex PCR, and TCRdb kept only the in-frame ones, dropping some. This sample's table has some 110,000 clones. The receptor's source is a man younger than 45 in good health and CMV-seronegative. The material sequenced was PBMCs. The chain has TRBV27 and TRBJ1-3; D not certain. The CDR3 here is CASSLSKRLGYSGNTIYF. The CDR3, as DNA: TGTGCCAGCAGTTTATCGAAGAGGTTGGGTTACTCTGGAAACACCATATATTTT.